These T cell receptor beta chains were read from a single sample in a study of T cell responses to AZD1222 COVID-19 vaccine. Assay used: immunoSEQ multiplex PCR; TCRdb lists only in-frame clones, some missing. Among 100,000 or so clones listed, about 87% were seen once. The sample here was peripheral blood, taken on day 0 of AZD1222 vaccination. The origin of the receptors is an adult in good health. CDR3s leave out the opening cysteine and the closing phenylalanine or tryptophan. The order of the fields is D gene, V gene, J gene, CDR3 protein. D genes are given only for firm matches.

>TRBD1|TRBV5-4|TRBJ1-4
ASSSRQGHEKLF
>TRBD1|TRBV7-9|TRBJ1-3
ALNRDSSGNTIY
>TRBD1|TRBV2|TRBJ1-3
ASSPRTGVSGNTIY
>TRBD2|TRBV5-1|TRBJ2-5
ASSPGLAGGLGETQY
>-|TRBV6-5|TRBJ1-6
ASKREKNSPLH
>TRBD1|TRBV7-2|TRBJ2-7
ASSFNSRTGLYEQY
>-|TRBV28|TRBJ1-2
ASSPGVISYGYT
>-|TRBV2|TRBJ2-2
ASSDQGYTGELF
>-|TRBV3-1/TRBV3-2|TRBJ1-1
ASSQGVAEAF
>-|TRBV2|TRBJ1-1
ASSVTGNTEAF
>-|TRBV4-2|TRBJ1-2
ASSQVAVLDGYT
>-|TRBV15|TRBJ2-5
ATSTYQKETQY
>TRBD1|TRBV3-1/TRBV3-2|TRBJ1-1
ASSQTTGGVQGAF
>TRBD1|TRBV18|TRBJ1-1
ASSLDIGGRGSQEAF
>TRBD2|TRBV7-2|TRBJ2-7
ASSPRGGPYEQY
>-|TRBV21-1|TRBJ1-6
ASGGTGGVLINSPLH
>-|TRBV6-5|TRBJ1-4
ASSYGDATNEKLF
>-|TRBV7-8|TRBJ1-3
ASSALESSGNTIY
>-|TRBV6-5|TRBJ2-2
ASSRGGSPGELF
>TRBD1|TRBV5-6|TRBJ1-5
ASSLTGQGRQPQH
>-|TRBV6-5|TRBJ1-2
ASSYNRNYGYT
>-|TRBV3-1/TRBV3-2|TRBJ2-5
ASRRGSQETQY
>-|TRBV5-1|TRBJ1-1
ASSLEGHGNTEAF
>TRBD1|TRBV19|TRBJ2-7
ASSLGQGHYEQY
>-|TRBV7-2|TRBJ1-6
ASSLFRDNNSPLH
>-|TRBV30|TRBJ2-5
AWRGWILQETQY